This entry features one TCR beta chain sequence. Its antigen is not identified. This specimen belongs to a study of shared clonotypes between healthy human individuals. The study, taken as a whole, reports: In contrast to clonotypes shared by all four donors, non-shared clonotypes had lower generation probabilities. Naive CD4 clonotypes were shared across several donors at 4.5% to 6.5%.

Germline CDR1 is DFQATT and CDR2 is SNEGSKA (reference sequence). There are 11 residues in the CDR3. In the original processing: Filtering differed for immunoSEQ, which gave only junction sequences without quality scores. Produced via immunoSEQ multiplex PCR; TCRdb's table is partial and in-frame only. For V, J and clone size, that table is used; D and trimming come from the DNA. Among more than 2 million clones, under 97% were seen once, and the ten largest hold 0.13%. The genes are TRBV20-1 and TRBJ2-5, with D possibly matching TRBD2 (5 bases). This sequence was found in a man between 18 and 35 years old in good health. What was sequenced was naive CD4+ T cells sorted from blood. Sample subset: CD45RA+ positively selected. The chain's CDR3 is CLAGGAETQYF. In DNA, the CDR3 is TGCTTGGCCGGAGGAGCAGAGACCCAGTACTTC.